Included here is one T cell receptor beta chain sequence, with context. This CDR3 is 11 amino acids long. The germline CDR1 and CDR2 sequences are GTSNPN and SVGIG (reference sequence). The V and J ends lost 5 bases and 11 bases respectively, with 15 bases between them. The data are from a study of naive and memory T cell subsets. The beta constant-region primer was an equimolar mix of two oligonucleotides covering TRBC1 and TRBC2. TCRdb processed the UMI-ligation and nested PCR reads anew with MiXCR; each CDR3 protein has one entry. The sample has fewer than 40,000 distinct CDR3 sequences, roughly 13% seen once.

The chain recombines TRBV30 with TRBJ1-1; no clear D gene. The origin of this receptor is a human donor in good health. Sequenced sample: effector memory CD4+ T cells from blood. Subset defined: effector memory, CD45RA- CD27-. The CDR3 reads CAWSIEVRAFF. The CDR3 nucleotides read TGTGCCTGGTCGATCGAGGTGCGCGCTTTCTTT.